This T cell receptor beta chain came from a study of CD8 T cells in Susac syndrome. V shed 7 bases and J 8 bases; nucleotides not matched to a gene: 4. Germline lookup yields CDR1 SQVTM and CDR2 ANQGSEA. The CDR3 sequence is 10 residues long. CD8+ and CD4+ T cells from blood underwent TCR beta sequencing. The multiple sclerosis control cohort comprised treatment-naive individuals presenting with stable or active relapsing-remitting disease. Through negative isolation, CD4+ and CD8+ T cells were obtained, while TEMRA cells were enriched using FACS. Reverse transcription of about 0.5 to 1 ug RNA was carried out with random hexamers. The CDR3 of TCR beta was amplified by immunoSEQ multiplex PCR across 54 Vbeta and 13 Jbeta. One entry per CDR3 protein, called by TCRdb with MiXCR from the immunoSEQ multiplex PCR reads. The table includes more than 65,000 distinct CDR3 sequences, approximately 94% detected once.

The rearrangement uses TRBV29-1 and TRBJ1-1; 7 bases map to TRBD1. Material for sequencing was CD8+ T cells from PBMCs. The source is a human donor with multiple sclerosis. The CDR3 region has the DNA TGCAGCGGGGAACAGGGGGAAGCTTTCTTT. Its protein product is CSGEQGEAFF.